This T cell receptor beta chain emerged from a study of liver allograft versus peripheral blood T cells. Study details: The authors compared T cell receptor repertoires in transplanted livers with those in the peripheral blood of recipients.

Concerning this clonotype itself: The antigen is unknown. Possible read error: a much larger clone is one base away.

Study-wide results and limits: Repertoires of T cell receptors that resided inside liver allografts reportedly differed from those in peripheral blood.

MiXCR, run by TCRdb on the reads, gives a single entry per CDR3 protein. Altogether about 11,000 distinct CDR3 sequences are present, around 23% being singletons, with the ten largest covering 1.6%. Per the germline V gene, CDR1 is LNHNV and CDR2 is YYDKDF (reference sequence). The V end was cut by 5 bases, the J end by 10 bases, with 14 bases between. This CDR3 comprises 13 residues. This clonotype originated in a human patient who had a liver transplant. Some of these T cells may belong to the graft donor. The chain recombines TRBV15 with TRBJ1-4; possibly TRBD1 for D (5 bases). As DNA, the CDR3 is TGTGCCACCAGCCCACGGGGGGACGGAAAACTGTTTTTT. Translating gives CATSPRGDGKLFF.